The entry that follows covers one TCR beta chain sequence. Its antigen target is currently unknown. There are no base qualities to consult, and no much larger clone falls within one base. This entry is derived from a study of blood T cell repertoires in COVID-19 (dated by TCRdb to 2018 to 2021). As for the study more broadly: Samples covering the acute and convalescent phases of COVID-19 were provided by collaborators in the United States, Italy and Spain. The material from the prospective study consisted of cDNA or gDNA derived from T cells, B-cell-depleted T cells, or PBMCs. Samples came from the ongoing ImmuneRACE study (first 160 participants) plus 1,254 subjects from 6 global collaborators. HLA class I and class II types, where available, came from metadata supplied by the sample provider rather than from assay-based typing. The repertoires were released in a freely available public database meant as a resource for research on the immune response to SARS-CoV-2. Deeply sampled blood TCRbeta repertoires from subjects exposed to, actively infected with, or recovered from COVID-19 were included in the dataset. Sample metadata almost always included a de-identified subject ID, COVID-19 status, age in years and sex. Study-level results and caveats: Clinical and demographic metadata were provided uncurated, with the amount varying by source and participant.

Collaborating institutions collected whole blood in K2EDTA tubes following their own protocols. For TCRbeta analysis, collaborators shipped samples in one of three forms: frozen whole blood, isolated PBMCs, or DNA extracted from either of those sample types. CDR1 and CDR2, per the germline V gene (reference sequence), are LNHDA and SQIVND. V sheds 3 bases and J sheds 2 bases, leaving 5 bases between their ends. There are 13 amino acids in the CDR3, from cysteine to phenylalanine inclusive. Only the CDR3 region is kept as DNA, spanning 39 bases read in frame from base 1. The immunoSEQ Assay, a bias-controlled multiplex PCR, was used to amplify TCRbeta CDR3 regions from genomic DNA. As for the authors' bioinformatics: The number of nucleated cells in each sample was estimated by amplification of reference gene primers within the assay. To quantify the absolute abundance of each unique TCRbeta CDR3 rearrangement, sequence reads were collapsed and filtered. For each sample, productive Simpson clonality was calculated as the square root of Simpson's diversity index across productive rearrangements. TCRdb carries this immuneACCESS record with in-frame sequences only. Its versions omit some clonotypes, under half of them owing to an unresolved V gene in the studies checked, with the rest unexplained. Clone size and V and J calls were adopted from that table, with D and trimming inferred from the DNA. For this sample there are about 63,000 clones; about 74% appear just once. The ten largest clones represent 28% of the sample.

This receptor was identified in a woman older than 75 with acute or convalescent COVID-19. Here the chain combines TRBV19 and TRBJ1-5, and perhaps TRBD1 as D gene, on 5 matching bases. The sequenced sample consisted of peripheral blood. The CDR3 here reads CASSIRGNQPQHF. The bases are TGTGCCAGTAGTATCAGGGGCAATCAGCCCCAGCATTTT.